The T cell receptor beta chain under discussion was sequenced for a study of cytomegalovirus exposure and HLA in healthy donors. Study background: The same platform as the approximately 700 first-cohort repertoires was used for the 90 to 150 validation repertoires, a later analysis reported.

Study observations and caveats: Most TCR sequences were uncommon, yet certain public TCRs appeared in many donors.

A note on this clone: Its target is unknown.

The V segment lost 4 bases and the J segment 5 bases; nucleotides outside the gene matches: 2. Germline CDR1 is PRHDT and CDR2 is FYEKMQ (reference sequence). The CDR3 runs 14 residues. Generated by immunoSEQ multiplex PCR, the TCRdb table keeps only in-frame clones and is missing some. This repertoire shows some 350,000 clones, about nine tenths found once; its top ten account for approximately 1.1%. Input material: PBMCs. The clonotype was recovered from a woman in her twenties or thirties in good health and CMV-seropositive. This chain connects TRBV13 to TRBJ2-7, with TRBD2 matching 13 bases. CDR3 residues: CASSSTSGGNEQYF. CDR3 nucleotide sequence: TGTGCCAGCAGCTCGACTAGCGGGGGGAACGAGCAGTACTTC.